This note documents a single T cell receptor beta chain sequence. TCRdb used MiXCR to reprocess the reads, holding one entry per CDR3 protein. The table includes 300,000 or so distinct CDR3 sequences, more than 20% detected once. Trimming removed 5 bases at V and 5 bases at J, with 21 bases between. The length of the CDR3 is 16 residues. Germline CDR1 reads SGHTA; CDR2 reads FQGNSA. The sample originates from a study of T cell repertoires in cytomegalovirus infection. The sequenced sample consisted of PBMCs. The chain is built from TRBV7-2 and TRBJ1-2; TRBD1 might be the D (5 bases). The sequence came from a human donor in good health (CMV status not recorded). Some clones in this sample may be carry-over from other donors' samples. CDR3: CASSESPGLPHYGYTF. The CDR3, as DNA: TGTGCCAGCAGCGAAAGCCCAGGGCTGCCACATTATGGCTACACCTTC.